One sample yielded the 24 T cell receptor beta chains listed below, sequenced in a study of blood T cell repertoires in COVID-19. This table comes from immunoSEQ multiplex PCR, and its TCRdb copy is limited to in-frame clones, with some not included. The profile shows 150,000 or so clones, about 75% of them singletons. Sequenced sample: PBMCs or T cells enriched from blood (not recorded which). The receptors shown here come from a woman aged 45 to 65 who had recovered from COVID-19.

This chain links TRBV10-2 with TRBJ1-2; D uncertain. The germline V gene encodes CDR1 WSHSY and CDR2 SAAADI. The CDR3 loop spans 14 amino acids. The V end lost 2 bases, the J end lost 7 bases, and 14 bases lay between the germline ends. This CDR3 is CASSETLRQGGYTF. The CDR3 DNA follows: TGCGCCAGCAGTGAGACTCTCAGGCAAGGTGGCTACACCTTC.

This clone was observed once. This chain links TRBV10-1 with TRBJ1-2; 7 nucleotides agree with TRBD1. Unmatched junction bases numbered 2, after V lost 7 bases and J lost 3 bases. The V gene's germline CDR1 is WNHNN and CDR2 SYGVQD (reference sequence). This CDR3 spans 12 amino acids. CDR3 amino acids: CASKTGYYGYTF. The CDR3 DNA reads TGCGCCAGCAAGACAGGGTACTATGGCTACACCTTC.

This chain links TRBV18 with TRBJ2-3; TRBD2 is a possible D gene (7 bases). With 0 bases removed from V and 5 bases from J, the gap between germline ends came to 12 bases. Germline values: CDR1 KGHSH, CDR2 LQKENI. The CDR3 contains 15 residues. The DNA for the CDR3 is TGTGCCAGCTCACCACCGGGGAGGGGGAGAGATACGCAGTATTTT. Protein sequence: CASSPPGRGRDTQYF.

The J gene is TRBJ2-3, the V gene TRBV10-3; 8 nucleotides agree with TRBD2. The CDR3 runs to 15 residues. Germline CDR1 and CDR2: ENHRY and SYGVKD. J gave up 5 bases and V 0 bases, and 4 bases lay outside the gene matches. For the CDR3, the DNA is TGTGCCATCAGTGAGTCGGAGCGGGAGCGAGATACGCAGTATTTT. Amino acids: CAISESERERDTQYF.

The chain combines TRBV7-6 with TRBJ2-1, with 7 nucleotides matching TRBD2. The V gene's germline CDR1 is SGHVS and CDR2 FNYEAQ. The CDR3 totals 12 residues. The junction had 3 bases not matched to a gene; V was cut back by 4 bases and J by 9 bases. CDR3 sequence: CASSSGGSEQFF. The CDR3 DNA reads TGTGCCAGCAGCTCCGGCGGGAGTGAGCAGTTCTTC.

V is TRBV7-2 and J is TRBJ1-2; 7 bases fit TRBD1. The CDR3 consists of 15 residues. Per germline, CDR1 SGHTA and CDR2 FQGNSA. V lost 0 bases, J lost 8 bases, and 9 bases stayed unmatched. Here the CDR3 reads CASSLALSGGGGYTF. Here the CDR3 DNA reads TGTGCCAGCAGCTTAGCGCTTTCAGGGGGTGGCGGCTACACCTTC.

This clone was detected only once. The rearrangement uses TRBV7-9 and TRBJ1-2; possible D gene TRBD1, 5 bases. V lost 10 bases, J lost 8 bases, and 14 bases lay in between. The germline V gene has CDR1 SEHNR and CDR2 FQNEAQ (reference sequence). CDR3 length: 11 residues. CDR3 region: CATGQSEGYTF. DNA of the CDR3: TGTGCCACCGGACAATCAGAAGGCTACACCTTC.

This sequence joins TRBV9 and TRBJ1-6, with 7 positions matching TRBD1. Germline V CDR1 and CDR2: SGDLS, YYNGEE. The CDR3 loop spans 15 amino acids. Trimming removed 5 bases from V and 8 bases from J; junction bases left unmatched: 10. CDR3 sequence (DNA): TGTGCCAGCAGTTCTACAGGGGTAGGTTATTCACCCCTCCACTTT. Its protein is CASSSTGVGYSPLHF.

The V call is TRBV30, the J call TRBJ2-7; TRBD2 matches at 9 bases. J lost 0 bases, V lost 8 bases, and 17 bases had no gene match. In germline, CDR1 is GTSNPN, CDR2 SVGIG (reference sequence). This CDR3 spans 17 amino acids. The CDR3 reads CAGTPRRLAASSYEQYF. CDR3 sequence (DNA): TGTGCCGGCACCCCACGGAGACTAGCGGCGAGCTCCTACGAGCAGTACTTC. Using reference TRBV30 and TRBJ2-7 for the parts outside the CDR3, the full variable domain is SQTIHQWPATLVQPVGSPLSLECTVEGTSNPNLYWYRQAAGRGLQLLFYSVGIGQISSEVPQNLSASRPQDRQFILSSKKLLLSDSGFYLCAGTPRRLAASSYEQYFGPGTRLTVT.

This clone was recorded many times. The sample has other DNA sequences that encode this CDR3 too. This rearrangement joins TRBV6-5 to TRBJ1-1; possibly TRBD1 for D (6 bases). The CDR3 has 13 amino acids. In germline, CDR1 is MNHEY, CDR2 SVGAGI. V was clipped by 5 bases and J by 2 bases, with 9 bases between them. The CDR3 reads CASSRGGNTEAFF. The CDR3 nucleotides read TGTGCCAGCAGTAGAGGGGGAAACACTGAAGCTTTCTTT.

This chain uses TRBV11-3 with TRBJ2-7, with D possibly being TRBD1 (5 bases). The CDR3 is made up of 14 amino acids. Trimming removed 5 bases from V and 2 bases from J, with 13 bases in between. Germline V CDR1 and CDR2: SGHNT, YENEEA. CDR3 residues: CASSTSGQPYEQYF. CDR3 coding DNA: TGTGCCAGCAGCACCTCCGGACAACCCTACGAGCAGTACTTC.

CDR3 in amino acids: CASSEYRGTYEQYF. CDR3 DNA sequence: TGCGCCAGCAGTGAGTACAGGGGCACCTACGAGCAGTACTTC. The rearrangement joins TRBV10-2 to TRBJ2-7; TRBD1 aligns across 7 bases. The CDR3 has 14 amino acids. V shed 1 base and J 2 bases; nucleotides not matched to a gene: 2. Germline CDR1 is WSHSY and CDR2 is SAAADI.

This chain uses TRBV11-3 with TRBJ2-2, with TRBD1 identical over 8 bases. The CDR3 loop spans 16 amino acids. Germline loops: CDR1 SGHNT, CDR2 YENEEA. V gave up 1 base and J gave up 6 bases; unmatched junction bases: 7. DNA for the CDR3: TGTGCCAGCAGCTTAGCGGACAGGGTTTACCCCGGGGAGCTGTTTTTT. Protein product: CASSLADRVYPGELFF.

The chain has TRBV9 and TRBJ1-3; D remains unclear. CDR3 length: 16 residues. CDR1 SGDLS and CDR2 YYNGEE come from the germline V gene. V was pared by 0 bases and J by 0 bases, with 10 bases between. The CDR3 loop reads CASSVDPADSGNTIYF. DNA for the CDR3: TGTGCCAGCAGCGTAGACCCTGCAGACTCTGGAAACACCATATATTTT. Complete variable domain (other parts from reference TRBV9 and TRBJ1-3): DSGVTQTPKHLITATGQRVTLRCSPRSGDLSVYWYQQSLDQGLQFLIQYYNGEERAKGNILERFSAQQFPDLHSELNLSSLELGDSALYFCASSVDPADSGNTIYFGEGSWLTVV.

On this clone itself: In the same sample, other DNA sequences code for this CDR3. This chain links TRBV7-9 with TRBJ1-5; D may be TRBD1 (5 bases). The CDR3 loop spans 13 amino acids. Trimming stripped 2 bases from V and 4 bases from J, with 6 bases between. Germline V lookup: CDR1 SEHNR, CDR2 FQNEAQ (reference sequence). This CDR3 reads CASSLQGNQPQHF. The CDR3 DNA reads TGTGCCAGCAGCTTACAGGGAAATCAGCCCCAGCATTTT.

This clone was picked up many times. The V and J genes are TRBV25-1 and TRBJ1-2; D uncertain. The V end lost 2 bases, the J end lost 4 bases, and 8 bases lay between the germline ends. Germline loops: CDR1 MGHDK, CDR2 SYGVNS. The CDR3 totals 13 residues. CDR3 nucleotide sequence: TGTGCCAGCAGTGAACAGGATGGCTATGGCTACACCTTC. Its translation is CASSEQDGYGYTF.

This clone has just a few counts. This chain links TRBV28 with TRBJ2-1; perhaps TRBD2 as D (5 bases). Trimming pared 3 bases from V and 5 bases from J, leaving 17 bases between. The CDR3 covers 16 residues. The germline V gene encodes CDR1 MDHEN and CDR2 SYDVKM. The CDR3: CASSFHPRTRDNEQFF. Written as DNA, the CDR3 is TGTGCCAGCAGTTTTCACCCCCGGACGCGGGACAATGAGCAGTTCTTC.

V gene TRBV18 combines with J gene TRBJ2-7, with 7 positions matching TRBD1. The CDR3 spans 16 residues. Germline CDR1 is KGHSH and CDR2 is LQKENI. With V trimmed by 6 bases and J by 0 bases, 11 bases remained unmatched. The CDR3 bases are TGTGCCAGCTCCCGGACCCGACAGGGATTCTCCTACGAGCAGTACTTC. Encoded protein: CASSRTRQGFSYEQYF.

The V call is TRBV2, the J call TRBJ2-3; 7 bases are a match to TRBD1. The V gene's germline CDR1 is SNHLY and CDR2 FYNNEI. The J segment lost 3 bases and the V segment lost 5 bases, leaving 5 bases of the junction unmatched. This CDR3 contains 14 residues. DNA of the CDR3: TGTGCCAGCAGTCCGGGACAGCCAACAGATACGCAGTATTTT. As protein: CASSPGQPTDTQYF.

This clone was found a few times. This rearrangement joins TRBV30 to TRBJ1-2; 8 nucleotides align to TRBD1. CDR1 and CDR2 (germline): GTSNPN, SVGIG (reference sequence). The CDR3 runs to 13 residues. The ends lost 3 bases at V and 4 bases at J; junction bases unmatched: 4. CDR3 region: CAWSLTGAYGYTF. The CDR3 DNA reads TGTGCCTGGAGCCTGACAGGGGCCTATGGCTACACCTTC.

The chain joins TRBV6-5 to TRBJ2-7; the match to TRBD2 covers 10 bases. Per the germline V gene, CDR1 is MNHEY and CDR2 is SVGAGI. J lost 5 bases, V lost 6 bases, and 10 bases had no gene match. This CDR3 contains 15 residues. CDR3 bases: TGTGCCAGCAGCCCCTCGGGACTAGCGATCCACGAGCAGTACTTC. Translated: CASSPSGLAIHEQYF.

The chain links TRBV9 to TRBJ2-5, with D tentatively TRBD2 (6 bases). Germline-derived CDR1 and CDR2 are SGDLS and YYNGEE. Trimming shortened V by 0 bases and J by 5 bases, and 11 bases separated the two germline ends. CDR3 length: 14 residues. The CDR3 protein is CASSVGGGRETQYF. As DNA, the CDR3 is TGTGCCAGCAGCGTAGGAGGAGGGCGGGAGACCCAGTACTTC.

A single count supports this clone. The rearrangement uses TRBV28 and TRBJ1-3; 11 bases are a match to TRBD1. Trimming took 6 bases from V and 1 from J; bases not matched to a gene: 8. CDR3 size: 17 residues. Germline loops: CDR1 MDHEN, CDR2 SYDVKM. The CDR3 region has the DNA TGTGCCAGCAGAAGCTCTGGACAGGGGGCTTCTGGAAACACCATATATTTT. Amino acids: CASRSSGQGASGNTIYF. The full variable domain, completed using reference TRBV28 and TRBJ1-3, is DVKVTQSSRYLVKRTGEKVFLECVQDMDHENMFWYRQDPGLGLRLIYFSYDVKMKEKGDIPEGYSVSREKKERFSLILESASTNQTSMYLCASRSSGQGASGNTIYFGEGSWLTVV.

The chain recombines TRBV15 with TRBJ2-2, with 7 bases aligning to TRBD2. The germline CDR1 and CDR2 sequences are LNHNV and YYDKDF (reference sequence). With V trimmed by 3 bases and J by 6 bases, 10 bases remained unmatched. The CDR3 is 16 amino acids. The CDR3 protein is CATSRRVAGISGELFF. The CDR3 nucleotides read TGTGCCACCAGCAGGAGGGTAGCGGGTATATCCGGGGAGCTGTTTTTT. The full variable domain, completed using reference TRBV15 and TRBJ2-2, is DAMVIQNPRYQVTQFGKPVTLSCSQTLNHNVMYWYQQKSSQAPKLLFHYYDKDFNNEADTPDNFQSRRPNTSFCFLDIRSPGLGDTAMYLCATSRRVAGISGELFFGEGSRLTVL.